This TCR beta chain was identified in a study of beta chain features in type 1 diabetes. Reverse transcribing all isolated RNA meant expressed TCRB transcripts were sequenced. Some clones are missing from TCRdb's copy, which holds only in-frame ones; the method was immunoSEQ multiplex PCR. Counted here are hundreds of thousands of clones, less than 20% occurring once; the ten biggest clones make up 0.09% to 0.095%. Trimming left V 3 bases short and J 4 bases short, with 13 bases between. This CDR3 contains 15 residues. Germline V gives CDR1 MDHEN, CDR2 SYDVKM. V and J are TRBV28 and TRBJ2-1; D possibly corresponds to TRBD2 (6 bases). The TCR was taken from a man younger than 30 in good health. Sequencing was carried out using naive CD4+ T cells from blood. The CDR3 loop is CASSLSGLGYNEQFF. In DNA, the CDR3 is TGTGCCAGCAGTTTGTCGGGACTTGGGTACAATGAGCAGTTCTTC.